Detailed here is one T cell receptor (beta chain). TCRdb reanalysed the 5' RACE reads using MiXCR and keeps one entry per CDR3 protein. The data show approximately 400,000 distinct CDR3 sequences, roughly 18% seen once. This sample is drawn from a study of T-cell memory formation after mild COVID-19. Trimming at V came to 8 bases and at J to 5 bases, leaving 10 bases not matched to a gene. There are 14 residues in the CDR3. This TCR was recovered from a young man who had mild COVID-19 (a few samples of this study predate the infection). Cell type and time point are not known. Sequencing used PBMCs or a T cell subset sorted from them (not recorded which). The chain joins TRBV12-3 or TRBV12-4 to TRBJ2-5; 8 bases are a match to TRBD2. CDR3 in amino acids: CASQKAGAGETQYF. In DNA form, the CDR3 reads TGTGCCAGCCAGAAAGCGGGGGCAGGGGAGACCCAGTACTTC.